A selection of T cell receptor beta chains follows, all from one sample in a study of blood T cell repertoires in COVID-19. The assay was immunoSEQ multiplex PCR, and TCRdb's table has in-frame clones only and misses some. The table lists around 140,000 clones, 85% to 90% of them singletons, with about an eighth in the top ten. The sequencing input was peripheral blood. The receptors here all came from a man younger than 35 with COVID-19, enrolled during active disease. The CDR3 runs from the conserved cysteine through the conserved F or W. A D gene is named only where the DNA matches it firmly. Size is omitted from some rows. Given values are once, few, many or a class for expanded clones.

abundance	v_gene	d_gene	j_gene	CDR3aa	CDR3nt
.	TRBV6-6	TRBD2	TRBJ2-5	CASSRGTSGRAGETQYF	TGTGCCAGCAGTCGAGGAACTAGCGGGAGGGCCGGAGAGACCCAGTACTTC
.	TRBV5-5	.	TRBJ2-7	CASSLGSAYEQYF	TGTGCCAGCAGCTTGGGATCAGCGTACGAGCAGTACTTC
.	TRBV29-1	.	TRBJ2-3	CSVKVSRDTQYF	TGCAGCGTTAAAGTAAGCCGGGATACGCAGTATTTT
.	TRBV19	TRBD1	TRBJ1-6	CASSIPGQGIGSPLHF	TGTGCCAGTAGTATACCGGGACAGGGCATCGGTTCACCCCTCCACTTT
.	TRBV6-5	TRBD2	TRBJ2-7	CASSYGPSGYEQYF	TGTGCCAGCAGTTATGGTCCTAGCGGATACGAGCAGTACTTC
once	TRBV7-3	TRBD1	TRBJ2-7	CASSLGTGGRYEQYF	TGTGCCAGCAGCCTCGGGACAGGGGGGAGGTACGAGCAGTACTTC
.	TRBV5-6	.	TRBJ2-7	CASSFGGTYEQYF	TGTGCCAGCAGTTTCGGCGGTACCTACGAGCAGTACTTC
.	TRBV6-5	TRBD1	TRBJ1-2	CASKDRGRGYGYTF	TGTGCCAGCAAGGACAGGGGGCGGGGCTATGGCTACACCTTC
.	TRBV20-1	TRBD1	TRBJ1-2	CSAQDRDGYTF	TGCAGTGCTCAAGACAGGGATGGCTACACCTTC
once	TRBV5-6	TRBD2	TRBJ2-7	CASSLGLADSYEQYF	TGTGCCAGCAGCTTGGGACTAGCGGATTCCTACGAGCAGTACTTC
.	TRBV2	.	TRBJ1-6	CASREDSADNSPLHF	TGTGCCAGCAGAGAGGACAGCGCCGATAATTCACCCCTCCACTTT
.	TRBV4-3	.	TRBJ1-3	CASSQGRTPTLPLPGNTIYF	TGCGCCAGCAGCCAGGGCCGTACACCCACCCTACCTCTGCCTGGAAACACCATATATTTT
.	TRBV29-1	.	TRBJ2-3	CSVELSTDTQYF	TGCAGCGTTGAACTGAGCACAGATACGCAGTATTTT
once	TRBV24-1	TRBD1	TRBJ2-1	CATSDPGQGAYNEQFF	TGTGCCACCAGTGATCCGGGACAGGGGGCCTACAATGAGCAGTTCTTC
.	TRBV6-2/TRBV6-3	.	TRBJ1-5	CASSYQGTRDQPQHF	TGTGCCAGCAGTTACCAGGGGACAAGAGATCAGCCCCAGCATTTT
.	TRBV6-2/TRBV6-3	.	TRBJ2-3	CASSPSGRGNTDTQYF	TGTGCCAGCAGCCCCTCGGGCAGGGGCAACACAGATACGCAGTATTTT
.	TRBV7-2	.	TRBJ1-2	CASSFRIGGYGYTF	TGTGCCAGCAGCTTCCGTATAGGCGGCTATGGCTACACCTTC
.	TRBV6-5	TRBD1	TRBJ1-4	CASSTGQPNEKLFF	TGTGCCAGCAGTACGGGACAGCCAAATGAAAAACTGTTTTTT
.	TRBV19	TRBD2	TRBJ2-1	CASSIRTSTRSDEQFF	TGTGCCAGTAGTATCCGGACTAGCACGCGAAGCGATGAGCAGTTCTTC
.	TRBV5-6	TRBD2	TRBJ2-7	CASSPTSGRTYEQYF	TGTGCCAGCAGCCCGACTAGCGGCAGAACCTACGAGCAGTACTTC
few	TRBV27	TRBD1	TRBJ1-1	CASSSLRDSNTEAFF	TGTGCCAGCAGTTCGCTCCGGGACAGTAACACTGAAGCTTTCTTT
.	TRBV5-6	.	TRBJ2-5	CASSFSLAPKNLGTQYF	TGTGCCAGCAGCTTCAGCTTAGCCCCCAAAAACTTAGGGACCCAGTACTTC
.	TRBV29-1	TRBD2	TRBJ2-1	CSSLGLAGPVSSYNEQFF	TGCAGCTCCCTGGGACTAGCGGGCCCCGTGAGCTCCTACAATGAGCAGTTCTTC
.	TRBV7-9	.	TRBJ2-1	CASSPDFSTYNEQFF	TGTGCCAGCAGCCCGGACTTCTCCACCTACAATGAGCAGTTCTTC
few	TRBV4-2	TRBD2	TRBJ2-1	CASSRIVTSGRNEQFF	TGTGCCAGCAGTCGAATAGTGACTAGCGGGAGAAATGAGCAGTTCTTC
.	TRBV18	.	TRBJ1-4	CASSPMGDATNEKLLF	TGTGCCAGCTCACCAATGGGTGATGCAACTAATGAAAAACTGCTTTTT
.	TRBV6-2/TRBV6-3	.	TRBJ1-6	CASSRDKSSYNSPLHF	TGTGCCAGCAGCCGGGACAAGAGCTCCTATAATTCACCCCTCCACTTT
.	TRBV25-1	.	TRBJ1-1	CASSATGFRAEAFF	TGTGCCAGCAGCGCAACAGGGTTCAGAGCTGAAGCTTTCTTT
once	TRBV3-1/TRBV3-2	TRBD1	TRBJ2-3	CASSPPHTGGGDTQYF	TGTGCCAGCAGCCCCCCCCACACAGGGGGAGGAGATACGCAGTATTTT
.	TRBV6-5	.	TRBJ2-5	CASSVLETQYF	TGTGCCAGCTCGGTCCTAGAGACCCAGTACTTC
.	TRBV18	TRBD1	TRBJ2-1	CASSPPVWDRDYNEQFF	TGTGCCAGCTCACCTCCGGTCTGGGACAGGGACTACAATGAGCAGTTCTTC
.	TRBV4-2	TRBD2	TRBJ2-7	CASSQAGASGLSYEQYF	TGTGCCAGCAGCCAAGCGGGGGCTAGCGGGCTCTCCTACGAGCAGTACTTC
.	TRBV6-5	.	TRBJ2-5	CATGVDQGLQETQYF	TGTGCCACCGGAGTGGACCAGGGTCTCCAAGAGACCCAGTACTTC
.	TRBV5-5	TRBD1	TRBJ2-5	CASVQGWQETQYF	TGTGCCAGCGTACAGGGGTGGCAAGAGACCCAGTACTTC
.	TRBV7-2	.	TRBJ2-3	CASSLGGRWADTQYF	TGTGCCAGCAGCCTAGGGGGGAGGTGGGCAGATACGCAGTATTTT
.	TRBV29-1	TRBD1	TRBJ2-7	CSVEAGTGSYEQYF	TGCAGCGTTGAAGCGGGGACAGGGAGCTACGAGCAGTACTTC
once	TRBV7-2	.	TRBJ1-5	CASSLGQGRSQPQHF	TGTGCCAGCAGCTTAGGTCAGGGCAGGAGTCAGCCCCAGCATTTT
.	TRBV5-8	TRBD1	TRBJ2-1	CASSLGQGARLDNEQFF	TGTGCCAGCAGCTTAGGGCAGGGGGCGCGTCTGGACAATGAGCAGTTCTTC
.	TRBV4-1	TRBD2	TRBJ2-3	CASSQPGLAVADTQYF	TGCGCCAGCAGCCAGCCGGGACTAGCGGTTGCAGATACGCAGTATTTT
few	TRBV6-1	.	TRBJ2-5	CASSDDRAGQETQYF	TGTGCCAGCAGTGACGACAGGGCGGGACAAGAGACCCAGTACTTC
.	TRBV7-9	.	TRBJ1-4	CASTTGREEGKLFF	TGTGCCAGCACCACCGGCAGGGAAGAAGGAAAACTGTTTTTT
few	TRBV4-3	.	TRBJ2-1	CASSQDGIPVAAPREQFF	TGCGCCAGCAGCCAAGATGGGATCCCGGTAGCGGCCCCAAGGGAGCAGTTCTTC
few	TRBV9	TRBD1	TRBJ2-1	CASSARQGEDYNEQFF	TGTGCCAGCAGCGCCCGACAGGGGGAGGACTACAATGAGCAGTTCTTC